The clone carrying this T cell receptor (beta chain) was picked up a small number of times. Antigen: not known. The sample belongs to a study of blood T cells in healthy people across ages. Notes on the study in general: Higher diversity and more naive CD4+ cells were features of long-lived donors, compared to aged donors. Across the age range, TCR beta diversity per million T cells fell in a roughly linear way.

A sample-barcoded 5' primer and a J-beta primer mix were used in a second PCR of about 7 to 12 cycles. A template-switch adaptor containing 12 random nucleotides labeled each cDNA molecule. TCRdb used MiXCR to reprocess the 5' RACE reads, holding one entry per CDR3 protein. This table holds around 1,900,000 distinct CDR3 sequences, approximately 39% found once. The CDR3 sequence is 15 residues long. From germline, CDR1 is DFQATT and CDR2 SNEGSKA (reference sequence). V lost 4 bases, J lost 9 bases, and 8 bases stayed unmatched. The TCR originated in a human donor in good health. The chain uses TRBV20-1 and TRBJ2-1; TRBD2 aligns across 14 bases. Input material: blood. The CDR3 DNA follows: TGCAGTGCTACCCCGACTAGCGGGGGGGCGGGTGAGCAGTTCTTC. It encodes CSATPTSGGAGEQFF.